The rows below give T cell receptor beta chains drawn from one sample of a study of cytomegalovirus exposure and HLA in healthy donors. Data came from immunoSEQ multiplex PCR; TCRdb stores just in-frame clones and leaves some out. The sample shows approximately 120,000 clones, 60% to 85% of them seen only once. Material: PBMCs. These receptors came from a woman aged 40 to 50 in good health and CMV-seronegative. Each CDR3 is given with its conserved first and last residue. D genes are given only for firm matches. The size field is filled for only some rows; it gives once, few, many or a size class.

v_gene	abundance	d_gene	j_gene	CDR3nt	CDR3aa
TRBV5-4	few	NA	TRBJ2-3	TGTGCCAGCAGCCTCGCGGGGGCCTACACAGATACGCAGTATTTT	CASSLAGAYTDTQYF
TRBV5-1	NA	NA	TRBJ2-1	TGCGCCAGCAGCTCCGGACAGCCGATACAGTTCTTC	CASSSGQPIQFF
TRBV28	NA	TRBD1	TRBJ2-7	TGTGCCAGCAGCTTCAGGGGACAGCTCTCCTACGAGCAGTACTTC	CASSFRGQLSYEQYF
TRBV6-5	few	NA	TRBJ1-2	TGTGCCAGCAGTTACAGGGCAGGGGATCTATTGTACGGCTACACCTTC	CASSYRAGDLLYGYTF
TRBV19	NA	NA	TRBJ1-4	TGTGCCAGTACCACCTCGAGGGCCCGGGCCAGTAATGAAAAACTGTTTTTT	CASTTSRARASNEKLFF
TRBV7-9	NA	NA	TRBJ1-4	TGTGCCAGCCGGGGGGGCGCCAATGAAAAACTGTTTTTT	CASRGGANEKLFF
TRBV6-5	NA	NA	TRBJ1-1	TGTGCCAGCAGTTACAACGGCAGGAGGGACACTGAAGCTTTCTTT	CASSYNGRRDTEAFF
TRBV27	NA	NA	TRBJ2-5	TGTGCCAGCAGACCAGGTCGGAAAGAGACCCAGTACTTC	CASRPGRKETQYF
TRBV5-4	few	TRBD1	TRBJ1-2	TGTGCCAGCAATCAGCAGGGGGCGTTGGATGGCTACACCTTC	CASNQQGALDGYTF
TRBV7-9	NA	NA	TRBJ2-3	TGTGCCAGCAGCTTAGCACTCACAGATACGCAGTATTTT	CASSLALTDTQYF
TRBV5-1	once	TRBD1	TRBJ1-2	TGCGCCAGCAGCACACGGCCGGGGGACAGGTCCGGCTACACCTTC	CASSTRPGDRSGYTF
TRBV7-3	NA	NA	TRBJ1-1	TGTGCCAGCAGCTTAACCCGGGACGGGGGGGCTGAAGCTTTCTTT	CASSLTRDGGAEAFF